One sample yielded the 15 T cell receptor beta chains listed below, sequenced in a study of cytomegalovirus exposure and HLA in healthy donors. The PCR was carried out with 60 Vbeta primers and 13 Jbeta primers. Sequencing was performed with immunoSEQ multiplex PCR; in TCRdb, only in-frame clones are kept and a portion is missing. The sample holds around 170,000 clones; approximately 78% are singletons and the top ten take approximately 0.8%. Sequenced material: PBMCs. The receptors here all came from a woman in her late teens or twenties in good health and CMV-seronegative.

This sequence joins TRBV18 and TRBJ2-7; 7 bases map to TRBD1. Trimming took 3 bases from V and 0 from J; bases not matched to a gene: 2. Germline V lookup: CDR1 KGHSH, CDR2 LQKENI. The CDR3 has 14 amino acids. DNA for the CDR3: TGTGCCAGCTCACCCGAGGGGGCCTCCTACGAGCAGTACTTC. This sequence encodes CASSPEGASYEQYF.

V usage is TRBV11-2 and J usage is TRBJ1-2; TRBD1 is a possible D gene (6 bases). The germline V and J ends were trimmed by 1 base and 8 bases, with 8 bases remaining between them. This CDR3 has 12 residues. Germline V gives CDR1 SGHAT, CDR2 FQNNGV. The CDR3 region is CASSLAGVGYTF. The CDR3 DNA sequence: TGTGCCAGCAGCTTAGCAGGGGTCGGCTACACCTTC.

This clone was seen only once. This chain links TRBV9 with TRBJ2-3; 11 bases agree with TRBD2. CDR1 and CDR2 from the germline V gene are SGDLS and YYNGEE. The CDR3 has 16 amino acids. After removal of 3 bases from V and 2 bases from J, the junction contained 5 bases not matched to a gene. CDR3 sequence: CASSAASGGHTDTQYF. CDR3 bases: TGTGCCAGCAGCGCTGCTAGCGGGGGGCACACAGATACGCAGTATTTT.

J is TRBJ1-1 and V is TRBV4-1; TRBD1 is a possible D gene (6 bases). This CDR3 is built from 15 residues. Trimming stripped 0 bases from V and 0 bases from J, with 8 bases between. Germline CDR1 MGHRA, CDR2 YSYEKL. Here the CDR3 DNA reads TGCGCCAGCAGCCAAGAACAGGGCATGAACACTGAAGCTTTCTTT. As protein: CASSQEQGMNTEAFF.

The J gene is TRBJ1-1, the V gene TRBV18; 7 bases map to TRBD1. The CDR3 length is 16 residues. Germline V gene data show CDR1 as KGHSH and CDR2 as LQKENI. V shed 6 bases and J 1 base; nucleotides not matched to a gene: 11. CDR3 DNA: TGTGCCAGCTCTTTAACGACGGGACAGCAGAACACTGAAGCTTTCTTT. Translating it yields CASSLTTGQQNTEAFF.

As for this clone: Within the sample, other DNA sequences also encode this same CDR3. The chain couples TRBV5-1 to TRBJ2-1; TRBD2 might be the D (6 bases). The CDR3 contains 13 residues. Trimming took 0 bases from V and 7 from J, leaving 8 bases between them. Per the germline V gene, CDR1 is SGHRS and CDR2 is YFSETQ. The chain's CDR3 is CASSLAGGNEQFF. CDR3 bases: TGCGCCAGCAGCTTGGCTGGGGGGAATGAGCAGTTCTTC.

The chain joins TRBV2 to TRBJ2-7; the match to TRBD1 covers 8 bases. The length of the CDR3 is 13 residues. Per the germline V gene, CDR1 is SNHLY and CDR2 is FYNNEI. J lost 6 bases, V lost 8 bases, and 9 bases had no gene match. CDR3 region: CASLKTGVGEQYF. DNA for the CDR3: TGTGCCAGCCTAAAGACAGGGGTGGGCGAGCAGTACTTC.

The chain links TRBV28 to TRBJ1-5; D gene uncertain. This CDR3 spans 16 amino acids. The germline V gene has CDR1 MDHEN and CDR2 SYDVKM. With 2 bases removed from V and 3 bases from J, the gap between germline ends came to 14 bases. CDR3 region: CASSLGGRRFNQPQHF. For the CDR3, the DNA is TGTGCCAGCAGTTTAGGAGGACGGCGCTTCAATCAGCCCCAGCATTTT.

V gene TRBV5-6 combines with J gene TRBJ1-2; D remains unclear. This CDR3 is built from 15 residues. Germline loops: CDR1 SGHDT, CDR2 YYEEEE. V lost 0 bases to trimming and J lost 8 bases, with 17 bases between them. The CDR3 nucleotides are TGTGCCAGCAGCTTGGACGGGAGACTGACTAGAGGCTACACCTTC. Translated: CASSLDGRLTRGYTF.

The V and J genes are TRBV4-2 and TRBJ2-5; TRBD2 aligns across 9 bases. Germline V CDR1 and CDR2: LGHNA, YNFKEQ. Trimming at V came to 4 bases and at J to 2 bases, leaving 8 bases not matched to a gene. The CDR3 has 16 residues. The CDR3 region has the DNA TGTGCCAGCAGCCCAGGGCGGGGGGGAGAACAAGAGACCCAGTACTTC. Residues: CASSPGRGGEQETQYF.

V usage is TRBV7-9 and J usage is TRBJ2-2; perhaps TRBD2 as D (6 bases). The germline gives CDR1 SEHNR, CDR2 FQNEAQ (reference sequence). The CDR3 loop spans 16 amino acids. Trimming pared 1 base from V and 1 base from J, leaving 10 bases between. The CDR3 DNA is TGTGCCAGCAGCTTAGTTGGGGGGAAGAACACCGGGGAGCTGTTTTTT. Its translation is CASSLVGGKNTGELFF.

The chain combines TRBV7-2 with TRBJ2-7; the match to TRBD1 covers 10 bases. The CDR3 has 16 amino acids. The V gene end was trimmed by 1 base and the J gene end by 4 bases; junction bases not matched to a gene: 7. Germline lookup yields CDR1 SGHTA and CDR2 FQGNSA. In DNA form, the CDR3 reads TGTGCCAGCAGCTTAGGGGGGGGGACAGGGGCTTACGAGCAGTACTTC. Translated: CASSLGGGTGAYEQYF.

This clone was counted a single time. This chain links TRBV27 with TRBJ2-2; D is undetermined. Trimming removed 3 bases at V and 6 bases at J, with 5 bases between. This CDR3 comprises 12 residues. Germline V gene sequence: CDR1 MNHEY, CDR2 SMNVEV (reference sequence). CDR3 DNA sequence: TGTGCCAGCAGTTTTATCCCCGGGGAGCTGTTTTTT. The encoded protein is CASSFIPGELFF.

This clone was recorded only once. V gene TRBV18 combines with J gene TRBJ1-4; no clear D gene. Per germline, CDR1 KGHSH and CDR2 LQKENI. This CDR3 spans 15 amino acids. V dropped 4 bases and J dropped 4 bases, with 13 bases sitting between them. The CDR3 sequence: CASSLLETYNEKLFF. The CDR3 nucleotides are TGTGCCAGCTCACTGTTAGAAACCTATAATGAAAAACTGTTTTTT.

The chain joins TRBV7-9 to TRBJ2-3; 7 nucleotides align to TRBD1. The CDR3 totals 18 residues. CDR1 is SEHNR and CDR2 is FQNEAQ in the germline V gene (reference sequence). Trimming took 3 bases from V and 0 from J; bases not matched to a gene: 12. CDR3 loop: CASSLTGSPDLSTDTQYF. The CDR3 nucleotides read TGTGCCAGCAGCTTGACAGGGAGCCCCGACCTCAGCACAGATACGCAGTATTTT.